What follows is one T cell receptor (beta chain) and its context. Original processing methods: The assay estimated nucleated cells by amplifying reference gene primers. Assay: immunoSEQ multiplex PCR; the TCRdb copy retains only in-frame clones and omits some. The V and J calls and clone size are taken from that table; D and trimming were inferred from the DNA. This table holds under 250,000 clones, about three quarters found once. V was cut by 5 bases and J by 3 bases, with 12 bases left in between. The CDR3 is 13 residues long. From germline, CDR1 is SGHTS and CDR2 YDEGEE. The data are from a study of blood T cell repertoires in COVID-19. As for the study in general: PBMCs, B-cell-depleted T cells, or T cells were the source of the cDNA or gDNA that made up the material.

What was sequenced was peripheral blood. This clonotype originated in a woman aged 65 to 85 with acute or convalescent COVID-19. The V gene is TRBV5-8, the J gene TRBJ2-7, with D perhaps matching TRBD1 (5 bases). This chain's CDR3 is CASSRGEYYEQYF. The CDR3 DNA is TGTGCCAGCAGTAGGGGCGAATACTACGAGCAGTACTTC.